The 28 T cell receptor beta chains presented below share a single source sample, sequenced in a study of spatial heterogeneity in lung cancer. MiXCR was run by TCRdb on the 5' RACE reads, yielding one entry per CDR3 protein. Of roughly 80,000 distinct CDR3 sequences in the sample, about 7.8% were seen once. Time point in this sample: sample taken at primary tumor resection. Specimen: PBMCs, collected at surgery. The receptor set was obtained from a male donor with early-stage non-small cell lung cancer.

This sequence joins TRBV14 and TRBJ2-7, with a weak D call TRBD2 (6 bases). The germline V gene encodes CDR1 SGHDN and CDR2 FVKESK. Trimming cost V 1 base and J 3 bases, with 7 bases left between them. The CDR3 runs 13 residues. The CDR3 DNA is TGTGCCAGCAGCCAAGCGGGAGTCTACGAGCAGTACTTC. Translating gives CASSQAGVYEQYF.

This clonotype has at least ten counts. This rearrangement joins TRBV29-1 to TRBJ2-5; 7 nucleotides align to TRBD1. V was pared by 4 bases and J by 0 bases, with 5 bases of the junction left unmatched. Germline CDR1 and CDR2: SQVTM and ANQGSEA. The length of the CDR3 is 14 residues. The CDR3 sequence: CSVAQGQYQETQYF. In DNA form, the CDR3 reads TGCAGCGTTGCCCAGGGACAGTACCAAGAGACCCAGTACTTC.

This clonotype occurred many times. The J gene is TRBJ2-5, the V gene TRBV14; no clear D gene. The CDR3 has 13 amino acids. Trimming removed 0 bases from V and 7 bases from J, with 9 bases in between. The germline gives CDR1 SGHDN, CDR2 FVKESK. The DNA of the CDR3 is TGTGCCAGCAGCCAAGATCTAGTCGGGACCCAGTACTTC. This gives the protein CASSQDLVGTQYF. The entire variable domain, with the rest obtained from reference TRBV14 and TRBJ2-5, is as follows: EAGVTQFPSHSVIEKGQTVTLRCDPISGHDNLYWYRRVMGKEIKFLLHFVKESKQDESGMPNNRFLAERTGGTYSTLKVQPAELEDSGVYFCASSQDLVGTQYFGPGTRLLVL.

V and J are TRBV6-2 or TRBV6-3 and TRBJ2-1; unclear D gene. Trimming left V 6 bases short and J 5 bases short, with 14 bases between. The CDR3 spans 14 residues. The germline CDR1 and CDR2 sequences are MNHEY and SVGEGT. As DNA, the CDR3 is TGTGCCAGCAGACCATTTACACCCAACAATGAGCAGTTCTTC. It specifies CASRPFTPNNEQFF.

This clonotype was counted a few times. The chain has TRBV5-1 and TRBJ1-5; D is unclear. The germline V gene encodes CDR1 SGHRS and CDR2 YFSETQ. V gave up 0 bases and J gave up 4 bases, with 17 bases separating them. The CDR3 is made up of 17 amino acids. The CDR3 DNA sequence: TGCGCCAGCAGCTTGGGACCCCTGACGGGAGGGAATCAGCCCCAGCATTTT. It is translated as CASSLGPLTGGNQPQHF.

This clonotype was found a few times. V and J are TRBV11-1 and TRBJ1-1; D uncertain. V lost 3 bases, J lost 1 base, and 12 bases lay in between. Looked up from germline, CDR1 is SGHAT and CDR2 is FQDESV (reference sequence). The CDR3 runs 15 residues. CDR3 bases: TGTGCCAGCAGCTTCACCAATCGGGGGAACACTGAAGCTTTCTTT. It specifies CASSFTNRGNTEAFF.

This clonotype was detected ten times or more. CDR3 nucleotide sequence: TGTGCCACCAGTGACTCAACAGGGAATGGCTACACCTTC. It encodes CATSDSTGNGYTF. J is TRBJ1-2 and V is TRBV24-1; possibly TRBD1 for D (6 bases). Trimming shortened V by 4 bases and J by 6 bases, and 11 bases separated the two germline ends. CDR1 and CDR2 from the germline V gene are KGHDR and SFDVKD. The CDR3 is made up of 13 amino acids.

This clonotype was observed at least ten times. The chain links TRBV20-1 to TRBJ2-7; tentatively, D is TRBD1 or TRBD2 (5 bases each). The CDR3 spans 14 residues. Germline assignment: CDR1 DFQATT and CDR2 SNEGSKA (reference sequence). Trimming removed 6 bases from V and 5 bases from J, with 20 bases in between. The CDR3 is CSADLGTALHEQYF. CDR3 in DNA: TGCAGTGCAGACCTTGGGACGGCTTTGCACGAGCAGTACTTC.

This chain connects TRBV6-5 to TRBJ1-2, with TRBD1 matching over 7 bases. The germline V gene has CDR1 MNHEY and CDR2 SVGAGI. This CDR3 spans 16 amino acids. J lost 2 bases, V lost 2 bases, and 8 bases had no gene match. CDR3 nucleotide sequence: TGTGCCAGCAGTTACGCGACAGGGAAAGGGAACTATGGCTACACCTTC. It specifies CASSYATGKGNYGYTF.

This clonotype came up many times. The rearrangement uses TRBV11-1 and TRBJ1-1; D may be TRBD1 (6 bases). The V gene lost 11 bases and the J gene lost 5 bases, with 18 bases spanning the gap. This CDR3 comprises 13 residues. Germline lookup yields CDR1 SGHAT and CDR2 FQDESV (reference sequence). The CDR3 sequence: CAGGPSLRTEAFF. CDR3 bases: TGTGCCGGGGGGCCGTCGTTAAGGACTGAAGCTTTCTTT.

This clonotype was found many times. The rearrangement links TRBV7-6 to TRBJ1-1; D call uncertain. CDR1 and CDR2 from the germline V gene are SGHVS and FNYEAQ. The V and J ends lost 6 bases and 2 bases respectively, with 10 bases between them. CDR3 length: 13 residues. CDR3 nucleotide sequence: TGTGCCAGCAGGGCAAGAATTAACACTGAAGCTTTCTTT. Translation gives CASRARINTEAFF.

This clonotype was counted many times. The chain is built from TRBV7-8 and TRBJ2-3, with 13 bases lining up with TRBD2. This CDR3 is built from 16 residues. Germline V gene data show CDR1 as SGHVS and CDR2 as FQNEAQ. Unmatched junction bases numbered 5, after V lost 5 bases and J lost 3 bases. The CDR3, as DNA: TGTGCCAGCAGCGGCTGGACTAGCGGGAGAACAGATACGCAGTATTTT. As protein: CASSGWTSGRTDTQYF.

This clonotype appeared many times. The chain combines TRBV5-6 with TRBJ2-7, with 10 bases identical to TRBD2. Trimming removed 3 bases from V and 2 bases from J; junction bases left unmatched: 5. The CDR3 is 15 residues long. Germline V gene data show CDR1 as SGHDT and CDR2 as YYEEEE. The CDR3 coding sequence is TGTGCCAGCAGCTCCCTAGCGGGAGTGACCTACGAGCAGTACTTC. Its translation is CASSSLAGVTYEQYF.

This clonotype was counted ten times or more. V is TRBV5-1 and J is TRBJ1-1, with 8 positions matching TRBD1. The germline V gene encodes CDR1 SGHRS and CDR2 YFSETQ. The J segment lost 5 bases and the V segment lost 1 base, leaving 4 bases of the junction unmatched. The CDR3 is 14 amino acids. CDR3 residues: CASSLQGARTEAFF. In nucleotides, the CDR3 is TGCGCCAGCAGCTTGCAGGGGGCGAGGACTGAAGCTTTCTTT.

This clonotype was seen at least ten times. The chain joins TRBV7-3 to TRBJ2-2; tentative D call: TRBD1 (6 bases). Germline CDR1 SGHTA, CDR2 FQGTGA. Trimming pared 2 bases from V and 4 bases from J, leaving 8 bases between. The CDR3 length is 14 residues. CDR3: CASSLEQGTGELFF. The DNA for the CDR3 is TGTGCCAGCAGCTTAGAACAGGGCACCGGGGAGCTGTTTTTT. Based on the CDR3 plus reference TRBV7-3 and TRBJ2-2, the full variable domain is GAGVSQTPSNKVTEKGKYVELRCDPISGHTALYWYRQSLGQGPEFLIYFQGTGAADDSGLPNDRFFAVRPEGSVSTLKIQRTERGDSAVYLCASSLEQGTGELFFGEGSRLTVL.

This clonotype was seen once. The chain recombines TRBV6-5 with TRBJ2-1; 10 nucleotides line up with TRBD2. Trimming cost V 7 bases and J 1 base; bases outside gene matches: 10. Germline values: CDR1 MNHEY, CDR2 SVGAGI. The CDR3 sequence is 17 residues long. The CDR3 DNA follows: TGTGCCAGCACCGATAGCGGGAGGAGTAGATCCTACAATGAGCAGTTCTTC. Translation: CASTDSGRSRSYNEQFF.

The table lists this clonotype with a few counts. The chain recombines TRBV10-2 with TRBJ2-5, with a possible D match to TRBD2 (6 bases). Germline-derived CDR1 and CDR2 are WSHSY and SAAADI. Trimming removed 6 bases at V and 4 bases at J, with 15 bases between. The CDR3 is 14 amino acids. The CDR3 loop is CASSAGRIGETQYF. The CDR3 nucleotides read TGCGCCAGCAGCGCGGGGCGGATAGGAGAGACCCAGTACTTC.

The chain has TRBV18 and TRBJ1-1; D not resolved. Germline V gene data show CDR1 as KGHSH and CDR2 as LQKENI. The V and J ends lost 6 bases and 2 bases respectively, with 10 bases between them. The length of the CDR3 is 13 residues. In DNA form, the CDR3 reads TGTGCCAGCTCTCCCGGCGGTAACACTGAAGCTTTCTTT. Translation gives CASSPGGNTEAFF.

This clonotype was counted ten times or more. The chain is built from TRBV4-1 and TRBJ2-7; the match to TRBD1 covers 8 bases. The germline V gene encodes CDR1 MGHRA and CDR2 YSYEKL. This CDR3 spans 16 amino acids. V shed 1 base and J 3 bases; nucleotides not matched to a gene: 8. In DNA, the CDR3 is TGCGCCAGCAGCCAAGCCCAACAGGGGGTAAGCTACGAGCAGTACTTC. Translated: CASSQAQQGVSYEQYF.

This clonotype was recorded at least ten times. The chain uses TRBV3-1 and TRBJ1-1; D might be TRBD1 (5 bases). In germline, CDR1 is LGHDT, CDR2 YNNKEL (reference sequence). This CDR3 comprises 17 residues. The V gene lost 0 bases and the J gene lost 3 bases, with 17 bases spanning the gap. The CDR3, as DNA: TGTGCCAGCAGCCAAGATCCGGCCTACAGGATGGACACTGAAGCTTTCTTT. Its protein is CASSQDPAYRMDTEAFF.

This clonotype was found many times. J is TRBJ2-3 and V is TRBV11-2, with D perhaps matching TRBD1 (6 bases). Trimming pared 1 base from V and 2 bases from J, leaving 22 bases between. The length of the CDR3 is 19 residues. Germline-derived CDR1 and CDR2 are SGHAT and FQNNGV. CDR3 coding DNA: TGTGCCAGCAGCTTAGTAGGGGGTATGACGGTTGATTTCACAGATACGCAGTATTTT. Translated: CASSLVGGMTVDFTDTQYF.

This clonotype was detected ten times or more. This chain joins TRBV4-3 and TRBJ2-2; TRBD1 matches at 10 bases. V lost 2 bases and J lost 5; bases outside the gene matches: 5. The germline CDR1 and CDR2 sequences are LGHNA and YSLEER. This CDR3 spans 16 amino acids. CDR3 amino acids: CASSQPGTGVTGELFF. CDR3 bases: TGCGCCAGCAGCCAACCGGGGACAGGGGTTACCGGGGAGCTGTTTTTT.

The sample holds many counts of this clonotype. The V gene is TRBV5-6, the J gene TRBJ2-3, with D tentatively TRBD1 (6 bases). Germline values: CDR1 SGHDT, CDR2 YYEEEE. Trimming pared 2 bases from V and 2 bases from J, leaving 15 bases between. The CDR3 length is 16 residues. As DNA, the CDR3 is TGTGCCAGCAGCTTTGGGACAAACTTTAACACAGATACGCAGTATTTT. Its translation is CASSFGTNFNTDTQYF.

This clonotype was seen only a few times. J is TRBJ1-1 and V is TRBV27, with TRBD1 matching 8 bases. V trimming: 3 bases; J trimming: 1 base; junction bases outside the gene matches: 4. The germline gives CDR1 MNHEY, CDR2 SMNVEV (reference sequence). The CDR3 consists of 15 residues. The CDR3 sequence: CASSLWTGTNTEAFF. The CDR3 nucleotides are TGTGCCAGCAGTTTGTGGACAGGGACGAACACTGAAGCTTTCTTT.

This clonotype was counted a few times. The rearrangement joins TRBV6-6 to TRBJ2-5, with 9 bases matching TRBD2. There are 15 residues in the CDR3. CDR1 MNHNY and CDR2 SVGAGI come from the germline V gene (reference sequence). Losses at the gene ends were 3 bases for V and 5 bases for J; bases not matched to a gene: 7. The CDR3 DNA reads as TGTGCCAGCAGTTATGATTCGCGGGAGGGTGAGACCCAGTACTTC. It specifies CASSYDSREGETQYF.

This clonotype has more than one count but fewer than ten. V gene TRBV29-1 combines with J gene TRBJ1-2; D unresolved. V was shortened by 7 bases and J by 4 bases, with 13 bases between the two germline ends. There are 12 residues in the CDR3. CDR1 SQVTM and CDR2 ANQGSEA come from the germline V gene. CDR3 amino acids: CSGSGIGYGYTF. The CDR3 DNA sequence: TGCAGCGGTAGTGGGATCGGCTATGGCTACACCTTC.

Many counts were recorded for this clonotype. The V gene is TRBV9, the J gene TRBJ2-7; 9 bases map to TRBD2. This CDR3 has 15 amino acids. Germline V gives CDR1 SGDLS, CDR2 YYNGEE. V shed 0 bases, J shed 2 bases, and the junction held 3 bases outside the gene matches. CDR3 in DNA: TGTGCCAGCAGCGTAGGACTAGCGGCTACCTACGAGCAGTACTTC. Its protein is CASSVGLAATYEQYF.

In its sample, this clonotype was seen many times. The gene calls are TRBV7-2 and TRBJ2-7; D remains unclear. CDR3 length equals 15 residues. With 1 base removed from V and 3 bases from J, the gap between germline ends came to 13 bases. Germline CDR1 reads SGHTA; CDR2 reads FQGNSA. CDR3 sequence (DNA): TGTGCCAGCAGCTTAGGGCACAATCCTAACTACGAGCAGTACTTC. Protein product: CASSLGHNPNYEQYF.